The 17 T cell receptor beta chains listed next were all sequenced from one sample in a study of Graves' ophthalmopathy and Graves' hyperthyroidism. RNA transcripts provided the template for amplifying TCR beta CDR3 regions. First-round RT-PCR relied on HTBI primers, and a second-round multiplex PCR came next. TCRdb called the multiplex PCR reads again in MiXCR, with one record for every CDR3 protein. The sample has over a million distinct CDR3 sequences, about 38% seen once; the top ten hold 11%. The sequencing input was peripheral blood or thyroid tissue (not recorded which). All receptors come from an adult man with Graves' hyperthyroidism.

In regard to this clonotype: Without the conserved terminal phenylalanine or tryptophan, this CDR3 likely stems from a read error. The chain links TRBV29-1 to TRBJ2-7; D perhaps matches TRBD1 (6 bases). The ends were cut back, 4 bases at V and 6 bases at J, with 16 bases in the middle. Germline V gives CDR1 SQVTM, CDR2 ANQGSEA. The CDR3 covers 13 residues. CDR3 protein: CSVGGQRFGEQYL. DNA of the CDR3: TGCAGCGTTGGAGGACAGAGGTTTGGCGAGCAGTACCTC.

The chain combines TRBV5-6 with TRBJ1-1; perhaps TRBD1 as D (6 bases). Between the trimmed V and J ends, which lost 3 bases and 7 bases, there was a span of 16 bases. Germline CDR1 is SGHDT and CDR2 is YYEEEE. The CDR3 runs to 14 residues. CDR3 nucleotides: TGTGCCAGCAGCTCACTAATACAGGGCAGTGAAGCTTTCTTT. Translated, it gives CASSSLIQGSEAFF.

Only a few counts were recorded for this clonotype. The J gene is TRBJ2-5, the V gene TRBV6-5; 14 nucleotides align to TRBD2. Per the germline V gene, CDR1 is MNHEY and CDR2 is SVGAGI. V was clipped by 6 bases and J by 4 bases; unmatched bases: 10. The length of the CDR3 is 17 residues. The CDR3 nucleotides are TGTGCCAGCAGCTGGACTAGCGGGGGGAACTCAAGAGAGACCCAGTACTTC. This encodes CASSWTSGGNSRETQYF.

This chain joins TRBV30 and TRBJ2-2; the D is unclear. This CDR3 has 12 amino acids. Germline V gene lookup returns CDR1 GTSNPN and CDR2 SVGIG (reference sequence). V shed 0 bases and J shed 7 bases, with 6 bases lying between them. The CDR3: CAWSVFGGELFF. CDR3 DNA sequence: TGTGCCTGGAGTGTATTCGGCGGGGAGCTGTTTTTT.

This clonotype was seen many times. V usage is TRBV10-3 and J usage is TRBJ1-1; no clear D gene. The germline V gene encodes CDR1 ENHRY and CDR2 SYGVKD. This CDR3 has 14 residues. Trimming removed 6 bases at V and 0 bases at J, with 11 bases between. CDR3 coding DNA: TGTGCCATCAGATCAGGATTCGTGAACACTGAAGCTTTCTTT. It codes for CAIRSGFVNTEAFF.

This chain joins TRBV6-4 and TRBJ1-6; D not resolved. The V end was cut by 3 bases, the J end by 7 bases, with 7 bases between. The CDR3 is 13 amino acids. Germline loops: CDR1 MRHNA, CDR2 SNTAGT. As DNA, the CDR3 is TGTGCCAGCAGTGAGATGGAGAATTCACCCCTCCACTTT. This translates into CASSEMENSPLHF.

The sample holds a few counts of this clonotype. The chain has TRBV5-6 and TRBJ1-4; 9 bases align to TRBD1. The J segment lost 6 bases and the V segment lost 1 base, leaving 4 bases of the junction unmatched. The CDR3 has 15 amino acids. The germline V gene has CDR1 SGHDT and CDR2 YYEEEE. The DNA of the CDR3 is TGTGCCAGCAGCTTGCCGGGACAGGGCTATGAAAAACTGTTTTTT. This codes for CASSLPGQGYEKLFF.

This CDR3 reads CASSLANSNQPQHF. The CDR3, as DNA: TGTGCCAGCAGCCTGGCCAATAGCAATCAGCCCCAGCATTTT. The rearrangement links TRBV5-5 to TRBJ1-5; the D is unclear. Per the germline V gene, CDR1 is SGHKS and CDR2 is YYEKEE (reference sequence). There are 14 residues in the CDR3. Trimming took 4 bases from V and 0 from J, leaving 8 bases between them. Variable domain in full (rest from reference TRBV5-5 and TRBJ1-5): DAGVTQSPTHLIKTRGQQVTLRCSPISGHKSVSWYQQVLGQGPQFIFQYYEKEERGRGNFPDRFSARQFPNYSSELNVNALLLGDSALYLCASSLANSNQPQHFGDGTRLSIL.

This chain uses TRBV27 with TRBJ2-5, with 7 positions matching TRBD2. This CDR3 is built from 15 residues. CDR1 is MNHEY, CDR2 SMNVEV, per germline (reference sequence). J lost 1 base, V lost 4 bases, and 6 bases had no gene match. The CDR3 DNA is TGTGCCAGCAGTTCCCCGCTAGCGGCCCAAGAGACCCAGTACTTC. This gives the protein CASSSPLAAQETQYF.

The chain employs TRBV2 and TRBJ1-5, with TRBD1 as a possible D gene (6 bases). The CDR3 consists of 15 residues. CDR1 SNHLY and CDR2 FYNNEI come from the germline V gene. V was trimmed by 2 bases and J by 3 bases, leaving 11 bases between them. The DNA for the CDR3 is TGTGCCAGCAGTGAACGGGGGGCCACCAATCAGCCCCAGCATTTT. This codes for CASSERGATNQPQHF.

V and J are TRBV28 and TRBJ2-7, with D perhaps assigned TRBD1 or TRBD2 (5 bases each). The CDR3 length is 13 residues. The V and J ends lost 6 bases and 1 base respectively, with 10 bases between them. The V gene's germline CDR1 is MDHEN and CDR2 SYDVKM. Here the CDR3 DNA reads TGTGCCAGCAGAGGGACCGAATCCTACGAGCAGTACTTC. It specifies CASRGTESYEQYF.

This clonotype has at least ten counts. The chain uses TRBV9 and TRBJ1-5, with no clear D. The CDR3 extends over 14 amino acids. Trimming cost V 5 bases and J 5 bases, with 14 bases left between them. Germline V gene sequence: CDR1 SGDLS, CDR2 YYNGEE. The CDR3 DNA follows: TGTGCCAGCAGTGAGGGCCAGTTTCATCAGCCCCAGCATTTT. Protein: CASSEGQFHQPQHF. The full variable domain, with the rest looked up from reference TRBV9 and TRBJ1-5, is DSGVTQTPKHLITATGQRVTLRCSPRSGDLSVYWYQQSLDQGLQFLIQYYNGEERAKGNILERFSAQQFPDLHSELNLSSLELGDSALYFCASSEGQFHQPQHFGDGTRLSIL.

The chain recombines TRBV9 with TRBJ1-1, with 9 nucleotides matching TRBD1. CDR3 length equals 15 residues. CDR1 and CDR2 (germline): SGDLS, YYNGEE. The V and J ends lost 3 bases and 4 bases, in that order; junction bases with no gene match: 7. This CDR3 reads CASSDPGQGSTEAFF. Written as DNA, the CDR3 is TGTGCCAGCAGCGACCCGGGACAGGGTTCCACTGAAGCTTTCTTT.

As regards this clonotype: The final CDR3 position lacks the conserved phenylalanine or tryptophan, pointing to a likely read error. The chain combines TRBV20-1 with TRBJ1-6; 7 bases are shared with TRBD1. CDR1 and CDR2 from the germline V gene are DFQATT and SNEGSKA (reference sequence). V shed 6 bases, J shed 3 bases, and the junction held 5 bases outside the gene matches. CDR3 size: 14 residues. The DNA of the CDR3 is TGCAGTGCATTAGGGGGCCGCTATAATTCACCCCTCCACTCT. It specifies CSALGGRYNSPLHS.

This clonotype has ten or more counts. The CDR3 coding sequence is TGTGCCAGCACCGAATGGGGACAGGTCTATGGCTACACCTTC. As protein: CASTEWGQVYGYTF. The chain couples TRBV2 to TRBJ1-2; 8 bases are shared with TRBD1. Germline V lookup: CDR1 SNHLY, CDR2 FYNNEI. Germline trimming cut 7 bases from V and 4 bases from J; bases unmatched to any gene: 8. This CDR3 has 14 residues.

This clonotype occurred a few times. This chain joins TRBV14 and TRBJ1-2, with D unclear. The germline gives CDR1 SGHDN, CDR2 FVKESK. This CDR3 has 11 amino acids. The V end was cut by 1 base, the J end by 8 bases, with 5 bases between. CDR3 region: CASSQVRGYTF. The CDR3 DNA sequence: TGTGCCAGCAGCCAAGTGAGGGGCTACACCTTC.

V usage is TRBV27 and J usage is TRBJ2-5; 7 positions match TRBD2. The CDR3 spans 14 residues. V dropped 4 bases and J dropped 5; count of bases not matched to a gene: 7. Germline CDR1 and CDR2: MNHEY and SMNVEV (reference sequence). CDR3 sequence: CASSSAGRRETQYF. The CDR3 DNA follows: TGTGCCAGCAGTTCAGCGGGACGGAGGGAGACCCAGTACTTC.